The 29 T cell receptor beta chains reported below all come from one sample, sequenced in a study of CD8+ T cells in alopecia areata. The treatment: oral pan-JAK inhibitor, 5-10 mg twice daily. RNA extraction was followed by reverse transcription into cDNA, which acted as the sequencing template. Assay: immunoSEQ multiplex PCR; the TCRdb copy retains only in-frame clones and omits some. In the table there are under 95,000 clones, about 70% of which are singletons. Material: CD8+ T cells sorted from blood, obtained around week 44, from a patient treated with tofacitinib. Source of these receptors: a human donor with alopecia areata.

This clone was detected only once. The chain uses TRBV7-6 and TRBJ1-4; D remains unclear. The CDR3 is 14 amino acids. V was clipped by 0 bases and J by 4 bases, with 6 bases between them. CDR1 is SGHVS, CDR2 FNYEAQ, per germline. The CDR3 nucleotides are TGTGCCAGCAGCTTAGCAGTTCTTAATGAAAAACTGTTTTTT. Protein sequence: CASSLAVLNEKLFF.

The chain has TRBV7-9 and TRBJ1-2; D is unresolved. The V end was cut by 0 bases, the J end by 2 bases, with 4 bases between. This CDR3 contains 13 residues. Germline assignment: CDR1 SEHNR and CDR2 FQNEAQ (reference sequence). CDR3 amino acids: CASSLAENYGYTF. CDR3 nucleotides: TGTGCCAGCAGCTTAGCCGAGAACTATGGCTACACCTTC.

Concerning this clone itself: A much larger clone is a single base away; this may be a read error. Other DNA sequences in the same sample also yield this CDR3. The chain links TRBV7-2 to TRBJ1-1, with a possible D match to TRBD1 (6 bases). The CDR3 length is 14 residues. The V and J ends lost 3 bases and 0 bases respectively, with 8 bases between them. Germline CDR1 SGHTA, CDR2 FQGNSA. The CDR3 bases are TGTGCCAGCAGCTTCGGACAGATGAACACTGAAGCTTTCTTT. It encodes CASSFGQMNTEAFF.

The J gene is TRBJ1-4, the V gene TRBV5-6, with D hard to call. CDR1 and CDR2 (germline): SGHDT, YYEEEE. The CDR3 has 13 amino acids. Trimming shortened V by 0 bases and J by 3 bases, and 3 bases separated the two germline ends. DNA of the CDR3: TGTGCCAGCAGCTTGGGATCTAATGAAAAACTGTTTTTT. It yields the protein CASSLGSNEKLFF.

V gene TRBV4-3 combines with J gene TRBJ2-1, with TRBD2 matching 8 bases. The length of the CDR3 is 15 residues. Germline lookup yields CDR1 LGHNA and CDR2 YSLEER. V was clipped by 1 base and J by 8 bases; unmatched bases: 7. This chain's CDR3 is CASSQGAWRGDEQFF. In nucleotides, the CDR3 is TGCGCCAGCAGCCAAGGAGCTTGGCGGGGGGATGAGCAGTTCTTC.

By sample share, this clone is medium-sized. V usage is TRBV7-8 and J usage is TRBJ1-4; the match to TRBD1 covers 7 bases. V shed 7 bases and J 4 bases; nucleotides not matched to a gene: 12. CDR3 size: 16 residues. Germline V lookup: CDR1 SGHVS, CDR2 FQNEAQ. In nucleotides, the CDR3 is TGTGCCAGCACCCCAAAGCCCGGGACAGTTAATGAAAAACTGTTTTTT. Its protein product is CASTPKPGTVNEKLFF.

This rearrangement joins TRBV10-3 to TRBJ2-7; maybe TRBD2 (5 bases). The germline gives CDR1 ENHRY, CDR2 SYGVKD. This CDR3 is 13 amino acids long. Trimming cost V 6 bases and J 5 bases, with 14 bases left between them. The CDR3 nucleotides read TGTGCCATCAGGGACCTAGCCCAACACGAGCAGTACTTC. Translating gives CAIRDLAQHEQYF.

This clone was found once. J is TRBJ2-5 and V is TRBV9, with TRBD1 identical over 7 bases. The trim removed 4 bases at V and 0 bases at J, leaving 3 bases unmatched. Germline CDR1 reads SGDLS; CDR2 reads YYNGEE. The CDR3 is 14 amino acids. The DNA for the CDR3 is TGTGCCAGCAGCCCGACAGGGAACCAAGAGACCCAGTACTTC. Its protein is CASSPTGNQETQYF. Supplemented by reference TRBV9 and TRBJ2-5, the full variable domain reads DSGVTQTPKHLITATGQRVTLRCSPRSGDLSVYWYQQSLDQGLQFLIQYYNGEERAKGNILERFSAQQFPDLHSELNLSSLELGDSALYFCASSPTGNQETQYFGPGTRLLVL.

The CDR3 is CSVEGTAAGTQYF. In DNA, the CDR3 is TGCAGCGTTGAAGGGACAGCCGCTGGGACCCAGTACTTC. This chain uses TRBV29-1 with TRBJ2-5; possibly TRBD1 for D (6 bases). CDR3 length equals 13 residues. Trimming left V 1 base short and J 7 bases short, with 13 bases between. Per germline, CDR1 SQVTM and CDR2 ANQGSEA.

The genes are TRBV25-1 and TRBJ2-3; D uncertain. CDR1 MGHDK and CDR2 SYGVNS come from the germline V gene. The V gene lost 5 bases and the J gene lost 9 bases, with 6 bases spanning the gap. This CDR3 is built from 10 residues. The CDR3 DNA follows: TGTGCCAGCAGTCTGGAAACGCAGTATTTT. Protein sequence: CASSLETQYF.

The CDR3, as DNA: TGTGCCAGCAGCCCCGAGTTCGCCTCCGCAGATACGCAGTATTTT. The encoded protein is CASSPEFASADTQYF. This chain uses TRBV7-9 with TRBJ2-3; D remains unclear. The CDR3 has 15 amino acids. Trimming shortened V by 5 bases and J by 4 bases, and 16 bases separated the two germline ends. The germline gives CDR1 SEHNR, CDR2 FQNEAQ (reference sequence).

Here the CDR3 DNA reads TGTGCCAGCATCAAGACCGGGAATGAGCAGTTCTTC. Translation gives CASIKTGNEQFF. The V and J genes are TRBV7-9 and TRBJ2-1; unclear D gene. V lost 7 bases and J 7 bases, leaving 11 bases between the germline ends. In germline, CDR1 is SEHNR, CDR2 FQNEAQ (reference sequence). CDR3 length equals 12 residues.

The chain joins TRBV25-1 to TRBJ2-7; no reliable D call. V was pared by 3 bases and J by 4 bases, with 10 bases between. The CDR3 has 13 residues. Germline CDR1 MGHDK, CDR2 SYGVNS. CDR3 coding DNA: TGTGCCAGCAGTGATCCCCCCCTGTACGAGCAGTACTTC. The encoded protein is CASSDPPLYEQYF.

This clone has only a few counts. The rearrangement uses TRBV14 and TRBJ2-2, with 8 bases matching TRBD1. From germline, CDR1 is SGHDN and CDR2 FVKESK. V dropped 2 bases and J dropped 4; count of bases not matched to a gene: 12. This CDR3 spans 18 amino acids. This chain's CDR3 is CASSQPTRQGFGTGELFF. The CDR3 nucleotides are TGTGCCAGCAGCCAACCTACTAGACAGGGGTTTGGCACCGGGGAGCTGTTTTTT.

The V gene is TRBV5-6, the J gene TRBJ1-1, with D possibly being TRBD1 (6 bases). V was clipped by 6 bases and J by 7 bases, with 13 bases between them. The CDR3 covers 12 residues. In germline, CDR1 is SGHDT, CDR2 YYEEEE. This chain's CDR3 is CASNLGAHEAFF. DNA for the CDR3: TGTGCCAGCAACCTGGGGGCACATGAAGCTTTCTTT.

The CDR3 nucleotides are TGCGCCAGCAGCCAAGATGGATGCCCTCGGGGCTACGAGCAGTACTTC. Protein sequence: CASSQDGCPRGYEQYF. The chain joins TRBV4-1 to TRBJ2-7, with D possibly matching TRBD2 (5 bases). V was cut by 0 bases and J by 3 bases, with 15 bases left in between. CDR3 length: 16 residues. Germline V CDR1 and CDR2: MGHRA, YSYEKL.

The chain is built from TRBV15 and TRBJ2-1; no clear D. Per the germline V gene, CDR1 is LNHNV and CDR2 is YYDKDF (reference sequence). The germline V and J ends were trimmed by 6 bases and 3 bases, with 9 bases remaining between them. The CDR3 runs 13 residues. The CDR3 here is CATRDQVYNEQFF. CDR3 in DNA: TGTGCCACCAGGGATCAGGTCTACAATGAGCAGTTCTTC.

The rearrangement links TRBV19 to TRBJ2-5; D is possibly TRBD2 (7 bases). The germline V gene has CDR1 LNHDA and CDR2 SQIVND (reference sequence). The CDR3 consists of 14 residues. V shed 7 bases and J shed 1 base, with 13 bases lying between them. CDR3 in amino acids: CASNPGGVQETQYF. CDR3 DNA: TGTGCCAGTAATCCGGGGGGCGTCCAAGAGACCCAGTACTTC. Drawing the rest from reference TRBV19 and TRBJ2-5, the complete variable domain is DGGITQSPKYLFRKEGQNVTLSCEQNLNHDAMYWYRQDPGQGLRLIYYSQIVNDFQKGDIAEGYSVSREKKESFPLTVTSAQKNPTAFYLCASNPGGVQETQYFGPGTRLLVL.

The rearrangement joins TRBV6-5 to TRBJ2-5; D might be TRBD1 (6 bases). The better agreement between TRBJ2-7 and the DNA end casts doubt on the J call. This CDR3 spans 14 amino acids. CDR1 MNHEY and CDR2 SVGAGI come from the germline V gene. CDR3 region: CASRQGGSSYEQYF. In DNA, the CDR3 is TGTGCCAGCAGACAGGGTGGCAGCTCCTACGAGCAGTACTTC.

This clone was picked up one time. V is TRBV4-3 and J is TRBJ2-2; 7 nucleotides line up with TRBD1. Trimming at V came to 1 base and at J to 5 bases, leaving 13 bases not matched to a gene. The CDR3 loop spans 18 amino acids. Germline V CDR1 and CDR2: LGHNA, YSLEER. Here the CDR3 DNA reads TGCGCCAGCAGCCAAGCTCCGACAGGGACGGTGGGGACCGGGGAGCTGTTTTTT. It specifies CASSQAPTGTVGTGELFF.

V usage is TRBV7-9 and J usage is TRBJ2-7; D might be TRBD2 (5 bases). The CDR3 is 16 residues long. Germline V CDR1 and CDR2: SEHNR, FQNEAQ (reference sequence). V dropped 2 bases and J dropped 4 bases, with 18 bases sitting between them. The DNA of the CDR3 is TGTGCCAGCAGCTTATCGTTCGGGGAGACCTTGTACGAGCAGTACTTC. Translated, it gives CASSLSFGETLYEQYF.

This clone was observed once. V gene TRBV19 combines with J gene TRBJ1-1; perhaps TRBD1 as D (6 bases). V gave up 5 bases and J gave up 5 bases, with 12 bases separating them. Per the germline V gene, CDR1 is LNHDA and CDR2 is SQIVND (reference sequence). This CDR3 has 13 amino acids. CDR3 DNA: TGTGCCAGTAGTGATCAGGGGTTAACTGAAGCTTTCTTT. As protein: CASSDQGLTEAFF.

V usage is TRBV28 and J usage is TRBJ1-2; TRBD1 aligns across 9 bases. The CDR3 runs 15 residues. J gave up 2 bases and V 2 bases, and 3 bases lay outside the gene matches. Germline values: CDR1 MDHEN, CDR2 SYDVKM. CDR3 DNA: TGTGCCAGCAGTTTACCCGGGACAGGGAACTATGGCTACACCTTC. Amino acids: CASSLPGTGNYGYTF.

The V gene is TRBV27, the J gene TRBJ1-5; a possible D gene is TRBD1 (5 bases). Germline V gives CDR1 MNHEY, CDR2 SMNVEV (reference sequence). The CDR3 runs to 15 residues. V dropped 2 bases and J dropped 1 base, with 9 bases sitting between them. CDR3 DNA sequence: TGTGCCAGCAGTTTAGTGGGGGGAAGCAATCAGCCCCAGCATTTT. Translating it yields CASSLVGGSNQPQHF.

This clone came up once. The V call is TRBV29-1, the J call TRBJ1-2; D gene uncertain. This CDR3 comprises 16 residues. V lost 0 bases and J 4 bases, leaving 18 bases between the germline ends. The V gene's germline CDR1 is SQVTM and CDR2 ANQGSEA. CDR3 coding DNA: TGCAGCGTTGAAGATAGAAAGGGTGGTGAGGGCTATGGCTACACCTTC. Residues: CSVEDRKGGEGYGYTF.

This clone was seen a single time. This rearrangement joins TRBV19 to TRBJ2-1; TRBD2 matches at 13 bases. The ends lost 4 bases at V and 10 bases at J; junction bases unmatched: 10. This CDR3 is 16 amino acids long. Germline CDR1 reads LNHDA; CDR2 reads SQIVND (reference sequence). In DNA form, the CDR3 reads TGTGCCAGTAGTAACCAACTAGCGGGGGGGCTTCAGGAGCAGTTCTTC. The encoded protein is CASSNQLAGGLQEQFF.

The CDR3 DNA follows: TGCGCCAGCAGCTTGGCCGGGGGATACACTGAAGCTTTCTTT. Translated: CASSLAGGYTEAFF. V is TRBV5-1 and J is TRBJ1-1, with D tentatively TRBD1 (5 bases). The V and J ends lost 0 bases and 3 bases respectively, with 9 bases between them. Germline values: CDR1 SGHRS, CDR2 YFSETQ. The CDR3 totals 14 residues.

This clone has a handful of counts. The V gene is TRBV23-1, the J gene TRBJ2-1, with TRBD2 matching 11 bases. TRBV23-1 is an open reading frame, and its role is uncertain. V lost 2 bases to trimming and J lost 2 bases; unmatched junction nucleotides: 11. The CDR3 contains 19 residues. As DNA, the CDR3 is TGCGCCAGCAGTCAAAGGGGGCTAGCGGGGGGCCGCCCCTACAATGAGCAGTTCTTC. Translating gives CASSQRGLAGGRPYNEQFF.

This chain uses TRBV2 with TRBJ2-7, with TRBD2 identical over 7 bases. V shed 6 bases and J 3 bases; nucleotides not matched to a gene: 11. The CDR3 length is 15 residues. CDR1 is SNHLY and CDR2 is FYNNEI in the germline V gene. CDR3 in DNA: TGTGCCAGCAGGGAGGTGGGAGGGATCGTCTACGAGCAGTACTTC. As protein: CASREVGGIVYEQYF.